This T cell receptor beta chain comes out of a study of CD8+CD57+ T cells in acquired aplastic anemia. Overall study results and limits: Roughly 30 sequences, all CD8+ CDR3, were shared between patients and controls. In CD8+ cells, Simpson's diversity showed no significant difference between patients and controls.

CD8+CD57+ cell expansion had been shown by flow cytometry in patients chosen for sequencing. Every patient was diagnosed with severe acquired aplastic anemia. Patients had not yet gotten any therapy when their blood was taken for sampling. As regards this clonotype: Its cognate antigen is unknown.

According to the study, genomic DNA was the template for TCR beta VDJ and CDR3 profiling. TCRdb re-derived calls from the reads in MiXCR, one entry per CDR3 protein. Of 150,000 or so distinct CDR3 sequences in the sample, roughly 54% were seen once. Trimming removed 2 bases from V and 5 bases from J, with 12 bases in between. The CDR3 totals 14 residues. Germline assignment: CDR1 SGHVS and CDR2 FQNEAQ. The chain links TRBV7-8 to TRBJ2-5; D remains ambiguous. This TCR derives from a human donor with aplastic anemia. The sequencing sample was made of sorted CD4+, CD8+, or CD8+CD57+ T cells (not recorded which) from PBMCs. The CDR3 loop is CASSLLGSRETQYF. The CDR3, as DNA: TGTGCCAGCAGCTTATTGGGTAGCCGGGAGACCCAGTACTTC.